This T cell receptor (beta chain) appears in the sequencing data of a study of shared clonotypes between healthy human individuals. Findings and caveats of the study: Clonotype sharing among the donors was expected to vary with sequencing depth.

Of note for this clone: Its cognate antigen is unknown.

Only in-frame clones appear in the TCRdb table, and some are missing; sequencing was by immunoSEQ multiplex PCR. The sample shows under 1,100,000 clones, under 80% of them seen only once. CD4+ cells were split into CD45RA+ naive and CD45RA-negative memory subsets. The CDR3 totals 13 residues. CDR1 and CDR2 from the germline V gene are MDHEN and SYDVKM. Trimming removed 5 bases at V and 4 bases at J, with 10 bases between. The chain is built from TRBV28 and TRBJ2-3; no reliable D call. Sequencing used memory CD4+ T cells sorted from blood. Subset here: CD45RA-negative fraction. The sequence derives from a man aged 18 to 30 in good health. CDR3 coding DNA: TGTGCCAGCAGTGCATATCGATCAGATACGCAGTATTTT. Encoded protein: CASSAYRSDTQYF.